A selection of T cell receptor beta chains follows, all from one sample in a study of cytomegalovirus exposure and HLA in healthy donors. Sequencing used immunoSEQ multiplex PCR; TCRdb keeps in-frame clones, though not all of them. The sample includes about 150,000 clones, roughly 77% of them seen just once. The material sequenced was PBMCs. Every receptor here comes from a man between 18 and 29 years old in good health and CMV-seropositive. The CDR3 runs from the conserved cysteine through the conserved F or W. Each record gives: V gene, D gene, clone size, J gene, CDR3 protein, CDR3 DNA. A D gene is named only where the DNA matches it firmly. Clone size appears in some rows only: once, few, many, or a class for an expanded clone.

>TRBV28|TRBD1|few|TRBJ1-4
CASRDIHRQGNEKLFF
TGTGCCAGCAGAGATATTCATCGACAGGGTAATGAAAAACTGTTTTTT
>TRBV29-1|-|-|TRBJ2-5
CSVDPGRRTGGQETQYF
TGCAGCGTTGACCCCGGGAGAAGAACCGGGGGCCAAGAGACCCAGTACTTC
>TRBV28|-|-|TRBJ1-6
CASSFRALYNSPLHF
TGTGCCAGCAGTTTCAGGGCCCTCTATAATTCACCCCTCCACTTT
>TRBV5-1|-|-|TRBJ2-3
CASSLEGGDTQYF
TGCGCCAGCAGCTTGGAAGGGGGTGATACGCAGTATTTT
>TRBV10-3|TRBD1|-|TRBJ2-3
CAISDTDRDGGDTQYF
TGTGCCATCAGTGATACGGACAGGGATGGTGGAGATACGCAGTATTTT
>TRBV19|-|-|TRBJ2-3
CASSIYDREADTQYF
TGTGCCAGTAGTATTTACGACAGGGAGGCAGATACGCAGTATTTT
>TRBV28|-|-|TRBJ1-2
CASSPLYGCTF
TGTGCCAGCAGTCCGTTATATGGCTGCACCTTC
>TRBV5-1|TRBD1|-|TRBJ2-1
CASSWTGTGSLFDKKNEQFF
TGCGCCAGCAGCTGGACCGGGACAGGGTCCCTTTTCGACAAAAAAAATGAGCAGTTCTTC
>TRBV7-9|-|-|TRBJ2-4
CASSPPVGGGGKNIQYF
TGTGCCAGCAGCCCCCCGGTGGGGGGAGGAGGCAAAAACATTCAGTACTTC
>TRBV5-1|-|few|TRBJ1-2
CASSPEGNYGYTF
TGCGCCAGCAGCCCGGAGGGCAACTATGGCTACACCTTC
>TRBV19|-|-|TRBJ2-7
CASSDVGSYEQYF
TGTGCCAGTAGTGATGTCGGCTCCTACGAGCAGTACTTC
>TRBV7-9|-|-|TRBJ2-3
CASSLAGDLDTQYF
TGTGCCAGCAGCTTAGCGGGAGACCTAGATACGCAGTATTTT
>TRBV2|-|once|TRBJ2-2
CASSGPGRAPNTGELFF
TGTGCCAGCAGTGGGCCCGGCAGGGCCCCGAACACCGGGGAGCTGTTTTTT
>TRBV28|-|-|TRBJ1-2
CASSLTGDYGYTF
TGTGCCAGCAGTCTAACAGGCGACTATGGCTACACCTTC
>TRBV10-1|-|-|TRBJ2-7
CAPWRSHPPLHEQYF
TGCGCCCCCTGGAGGAGTCACCCTCCTTTGCACGAGCAGTACTTC
>TRBV4-1|TRBD2|-|TRBJ2-1
CASSRLAGGGNEQFF
TGCGCCAGCAGCCGACTAGCGGGAGGGGGCAATGAGCAGTTCTTC
>TRBV9|-|few|TRBJ2-2
CASATTGIGELFF
TGTGCCAGCGCCACAACAGGGATCGGGGAGCTGTTTTTT
>TRBV28|TRBD1|-|TRBJ1-1
CASSPLQGPEAFF
TGTGCCAGCAGTCCTTTACAGGGGCCCGAAGCTTTCTTT
>TRBV4-2|-|once|TRBJ1-5
CASSQDRVQPQHF
TGTGCCAGCAGCCAAGATCGGGTTCAGCCCCAGCATTTT
>TRBV5-6|-|-|TRBJ2-5
CASSLTRAETQYF
TGTGCCAGCAGCTTGACTAGGGCAGAGACCCAGTACTTC
>TRBV4-2|TRBD2|-|TRBJ2-1
CASTLTDGGAPHNEQFF
TGTGCCAGCACACTGACCGACGGGGGGGCCCCTCACAATGAGCAGTTCTTC
>TRBV28|-|-|TRBJ2-7
CASSLERSPAYEQYF
TGTGCCAGCAGCCTAGAGCGGAGTCCGGCCTACGAGCAGTACTTC
>TRBV19|TRBD1|-|TRBJ2-5
CACRLTGEETQYF
TGTGCCTGCCGTCTAACAGGGGAAGAGACCCAGTACTTC
>TRBV19|-|-|TRBJ1-5
CASSDRGGNQPQHF
TGTGCCAGTTCAGACCGGGGTGGCAATCAGCCCCAGCATTTT
>TRBV10-3|TRBD1|few|TRBJ1-1
CAISFTGGVFAEAFF
TGTGCCATCAGTTTTACAGGGGGGGTTTTTGCTGAAGCTTTCTTT
>TRBV27|-|few|TRBJ1-1
CASGYRAETEAFF
TGTGCCAGCGGCTACAGGGCGGAAACTGAAGCTTTCTTT
>TRBV6-6|TRBD1|once|TRBJ2-2
CASSYSDRGIPGELFF
TGTGCCAGCAGTTACTCGGACAGGGGGATCCCCGGGGAGCTGTTTTTT
>TRBV30|-|-|TRBJ2-1
CAWSGPGGLPSYNEQFF
TGTGCCTGGAGTGGCCCCGGGGGGCTGCCCTCCTACAATGAGCAGTTCTTC
>TRBV19|TRBD1|-|TRBJ1-1
CASSPWTGREAFF
TGTGCCAGTAGTCCTTGGACAGGGCGTGAAGCTTTCTTT
>TRBV19|-|-|TRBJ1-1
CASSPAGTEAFF
TGTGCCAGTAGTCCGGCCGGGACTGAAGCTTTCTTT
>TRBV6-1|TRBD2|once|TRBJ2-3
CASSVASGRITDTQYF
TGTGCCAGCAGTGTGGCTAGCGGGAGGATCACAGATACGCAGTATTTT
>TRBV9|TRBD2|-|TRBJ2-1
CASSAGTSGIYNEQFF
TGTGCCAGCAGCGCAGGGACTAGCGGCATTTACAATGAGCAGTTCTTC
>TRBV30|TRBD2|-|TRBJ2-1
CAWRLPLAGGGVEQFF
TGTGCCTGGAGACTCCCCCTAGCGGGAGGTGGGGTTGAGCAGTTCTTC
>TRBV7-8|TRBD2|-|TRBJ2-1
CASSLGLDRTSPYNEQFF
TGTGCCAGCAGCTTAGGGTTGGATCGGACTAGCCCCTACAATGAGCAGTTCTTC
>TRBV28|TRBD2|-|TRBJ2-1
CASSLGTSGSYNEQFF
TGTGCCAGCAGTTTAGGGACTAGCGGGTCCTACAATGAGCAGTTCTTC
>TRBV5-1|TRBD2|-|TRBJ2-7
CASRYGLAATKPREQYF
TGCGCCAGCAGGTACGGACTAGCGGCTACCAAACCCCGCGAGCAGTACTTC
>TRBV11-2|-|-|TRBJ1-4
CASSFWSGVSNEKLFF
TGTGCCAGCAGCTTTTGGTCAGGGGTTAGTAATGAAAAACTGTTTTTT
>TRBV5-1|TRBD1|-|TRBJ1-3
CASSPGTGRVTIYF
TGCGCCAGCAGCCCCGGGACAGGCAGGGTCACCATATATTTT
>TRBV28|TRBD1|-|TRBJ2-7
CASSNRGLYEQYF
TGTGCCAGTTCAAACAGGGGGCTCTACGAGCAGTACTTC
>TRBV5-4|-|-|TRBJ2-7
CASSYSDKPYEQYF
TGTGCCAGCAGCTATTCGGACAAGCCCTACGAGCAGTACTTC
>TRBV5-6|-|-|TRBJ2-5
CASIRPGQPGETQYF
TGTGCCAGCATCAGACCCGGACAGCCGGGGGAGACCCAGTACTTC
>TRBV5-1|-|once|TRBJ2-2
CASSLAGSFPLEDTGELFF
TGCGCCAGCAGCTTGGCCGGAAGTTTCCCACTAGAAGACACCGGGGAGCTGTTTTTT
>TRBV10-3|-|-|TRBJ1-5
CAIRAGEGQPQHF
TGTGCCATCCGCGCGGGGGAAGGTCAGCCCCAGCATTTT
>TRBV10-3|-|-|TRBJ1-2
CAISNDKPPFNGYTF
TGTGCCATCAGTAACGACAAGCCCCCATTCAATGGCTACACCTTC
>TRBV7-9|-|-|TRBJ1-1
CASSPGAVPNTEAFF
TGTGCCAGCAGCCCAGGTGCCGTACCGAACACTGAAGCTTTCTTT
>TRBV30|TRBD2|-|TRBJ2-1
CAWSVSSGRAHEQFF
TGTGCCTGGAGTGTCTCTAGCGGGAGGGCCCATGAGCAGTTCTTC
>TRBV30|-|once|TRBJ1-5
CAWSIGGTTLNSNQPQHF
TGTGCCTGGAGTATCGGGGGGACAACACTCAACAGCAATCAGCCCCAGCATTTT
>TRBV6-6|-|-|TRBJ2-1
CASSPWDFYNEQFF
TGTGCCAGCAGTCCCTGGGACTTCTACAATGAGCAGTTCTTC
>TRBV20-1|-|-|TRBJ1-2
CSASTARGYTF
TGCAGTGCTAGTACGGCGCGGGGCTACACCTTC
>TRBV7-9|-|-|TRBJ1-4
CASTDSWKLFF
TGTGCCAGCACGGACTCCTGGAAACTGTTTTTT
>TRBV6-1|TRBD2|-|TRBJ2-3
CASSGGTSGSWVWGTDTQYF
TGTGCCAGCAGTGGGGGGACTAGCGGGAGCTGGGTTTGGGGCACAGATACGCAGTATTTT
>TRBV18|-|-|TRBJ1-5
CASSPAGGRGNQPQHF
TGTGCCAGCTCACCGGCCGGAGGAAGGGGCAATCAGCCCCAGCATTTT
>TRBV9|TRBD2|-|TRBJ2-3
CASSATSGRASYTQYF
TGTGCCAGCAGCGCGACTAGCGGGAGGGCCTCCTATACGCAGTATTTT
>TRBV7-9|-|-|TRBJ1-1
CSSSVQRTEAFF
TGTTCCAGCAGCGTTCAGAGGACTGAAGCTTTCTTT
>TRBV6-5|-|-|TRBJ1-1
CASSYGATTEAFF
TGTGCCAGCAGTTACGGGGCGACCACTGAAGCTTTCTTT
>TRBV29-1|TRBD1|-|TRBJ2-1
CSVVKGTGDEQFF
TGCAGCGTTGTGAAGGGGACAGGGGATGAGCAGTTCTTC
>TRBV15|-|few|TRBJ2-7
CATSRETRRSEQYF
TGTGCCACCAGCAGAGAGACTAGGAGGAGCGAGCAGTACTTC
>TRBV7-9|-|-|TRBJ1-5
CASSRDGGNNQPQHF
TGTGCCAGCAGTCGAGACGGGGGGAACAATCAGCCCCAGCATTTT